The T cell receptor beta chain described here comes from a study of shared clonotypes between healthy human individuals. Study-level points and caveats: Clonotypes shared by all four donors outscored non-shared clonotypes in generation probability.

The method was immunoSEQ multiplex PCR; TCRdb's version includes in-frame clones alone and lacks a portion of them. The table lists about 2.2 million clones, just under 95% of them singletons. Naive CD8 cells, CD45RO-negative and positively selected for CCR7, excluded terminally differentiated effector memory CD45RA+ cells. Remarks on this clone: No antigen is known for it.

Germline-derived CDR1 and CDR2 are SGHTA and FQGTGA. This CDR3 region has 16 residues. V trimming: 2 bases; J trimming: 5 bases; junction bases outside the gene matches: 10. The sequencing input was naive CD8+ T cells from PBMCs. The V and J genes are TRBV7-3 and TRBJ2-3; 7 bases agree with TRBD2. The receptor was isolated from a man between 18 and 29 years old in good health. Some clones in this sample may be carry-over from other donors' samples. The CDR3 sequence is CASSLGTGGSGDTQYF. The CDR3 DNA reads as TGTGCCAGCAGCTTAGGGACGGGAGGAAGCGGAGATACGCAGTATTTT.